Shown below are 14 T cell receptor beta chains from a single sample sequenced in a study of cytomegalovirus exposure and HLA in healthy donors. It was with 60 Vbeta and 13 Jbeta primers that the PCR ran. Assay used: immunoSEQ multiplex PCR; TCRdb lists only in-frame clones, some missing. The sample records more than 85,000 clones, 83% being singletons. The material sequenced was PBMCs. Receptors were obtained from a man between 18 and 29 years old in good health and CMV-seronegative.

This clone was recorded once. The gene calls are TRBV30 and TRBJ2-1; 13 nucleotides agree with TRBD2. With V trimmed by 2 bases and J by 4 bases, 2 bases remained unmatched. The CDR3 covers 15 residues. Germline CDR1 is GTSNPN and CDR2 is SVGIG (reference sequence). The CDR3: CAWSWTSGRYNEQFF. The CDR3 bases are TGTGCCTGGAGTTGGACTAGCGGGAGATACAATGAGCAGTTCTTC.

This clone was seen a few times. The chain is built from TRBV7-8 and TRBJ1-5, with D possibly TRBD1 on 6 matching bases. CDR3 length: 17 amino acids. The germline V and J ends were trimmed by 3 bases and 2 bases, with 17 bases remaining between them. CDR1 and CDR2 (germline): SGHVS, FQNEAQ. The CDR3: CASSLGTGMGRNQPQHF. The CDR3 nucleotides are TGTGCCAGCAGCTTGGGTACAGGGATGGGGCGCAATCAGCCCCAGCATTTT.

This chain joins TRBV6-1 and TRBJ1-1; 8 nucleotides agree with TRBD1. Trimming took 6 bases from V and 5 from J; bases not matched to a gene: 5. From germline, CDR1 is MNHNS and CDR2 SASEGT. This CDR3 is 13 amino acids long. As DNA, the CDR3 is TGTGCCAGCAGGGACAGGGCGTGGACTGAAGCTTTCTTT. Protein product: CASRDRAWTEAFF.

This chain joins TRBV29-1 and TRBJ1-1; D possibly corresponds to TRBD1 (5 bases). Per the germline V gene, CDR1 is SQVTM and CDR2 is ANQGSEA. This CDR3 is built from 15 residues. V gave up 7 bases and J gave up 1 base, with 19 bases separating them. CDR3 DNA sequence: TGCAGCGCCCCGGAATTGTGGGGGGAGAACACTGAAGCTTTCTTT. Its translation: CSAPELWGENTEAFF.

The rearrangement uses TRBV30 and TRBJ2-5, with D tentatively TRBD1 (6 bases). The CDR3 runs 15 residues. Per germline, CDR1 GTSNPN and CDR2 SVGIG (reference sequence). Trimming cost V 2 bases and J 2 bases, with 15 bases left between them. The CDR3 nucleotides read TGTGCCTGGAGTCTGGCAGGGGCTGGGCAAGAGACCCAGTACTTC. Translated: CAWSLAGAGQETQYF. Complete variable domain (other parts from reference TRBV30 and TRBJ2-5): SQTIHQWPATLVQPVGSPLSLECTVEGTSNPNLYWYRQAAGRGLQLLFYSVGIGQISSEVPQNLSASRPQDRQFILSSKKLLLSDSGFYLCAWSLAGAGQETQYFGPGTRLLVL.

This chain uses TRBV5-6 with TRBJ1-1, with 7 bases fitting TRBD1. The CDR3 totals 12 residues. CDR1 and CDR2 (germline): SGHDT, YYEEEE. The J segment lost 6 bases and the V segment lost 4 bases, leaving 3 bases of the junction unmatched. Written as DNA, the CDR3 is TGTGCCAGCAGCGGGACAGAACCTGAAGCTTTCTTT. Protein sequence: CASSGTEPEAFF. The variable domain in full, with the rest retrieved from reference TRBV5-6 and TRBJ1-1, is DAGVTQSPTHLIKTRGQQVTLRCSPKSGHDTVSWYQQALGQGPQFIFQYYEEEERQRGNFPDRFSGHQFPNYSSELNVNALLLGDSALYLCASSGTEPEAFFGQGTRLTVV.

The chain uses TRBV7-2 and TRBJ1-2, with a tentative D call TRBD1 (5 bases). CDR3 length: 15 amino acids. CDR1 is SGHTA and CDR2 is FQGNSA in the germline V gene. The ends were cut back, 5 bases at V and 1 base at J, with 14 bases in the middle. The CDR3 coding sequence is TGTGCCAGCAGCACCCAGCCCCAGGGTAACTATGGCTACACCTTC. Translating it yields CASSTQPQGNYGYTF.

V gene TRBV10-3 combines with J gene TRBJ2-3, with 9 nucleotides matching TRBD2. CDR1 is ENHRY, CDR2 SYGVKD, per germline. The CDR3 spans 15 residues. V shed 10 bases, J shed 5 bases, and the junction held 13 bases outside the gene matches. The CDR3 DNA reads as TGTGCCACCCTCAATGGACTAGCGTTAGGAGATACGCAGTATTTT. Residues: CATLNGLALGDTQYF.

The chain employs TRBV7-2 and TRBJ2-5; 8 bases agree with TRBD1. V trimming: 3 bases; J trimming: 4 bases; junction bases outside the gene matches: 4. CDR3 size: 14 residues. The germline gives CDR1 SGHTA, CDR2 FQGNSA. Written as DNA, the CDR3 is TGTGCCAGCAGCTTCCCAGACAGGGGAGAGACCCAGTACTTC. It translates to CASSFPDRGETQYF. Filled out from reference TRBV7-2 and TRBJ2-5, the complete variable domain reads GAGVSQSPSNKVTEKGKDVELRCDPISGHTALYWYRQSLGQGLEFLIYFQGNSAPDKSGLPSDRFSAERTGGSVSTLTIQRTQQEDSAVYLCASSFPDRGETQYFGPGTRLLVL.

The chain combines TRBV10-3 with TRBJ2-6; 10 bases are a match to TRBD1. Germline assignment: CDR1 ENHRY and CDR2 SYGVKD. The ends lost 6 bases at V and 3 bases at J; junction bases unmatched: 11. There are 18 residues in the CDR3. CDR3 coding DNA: TGTGCCATCAGGCCCGGGACAGGGGCCACGGATGGGGCCAACGTCCTGACTTTC. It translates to CAIRPGTGATDGANVLTF.

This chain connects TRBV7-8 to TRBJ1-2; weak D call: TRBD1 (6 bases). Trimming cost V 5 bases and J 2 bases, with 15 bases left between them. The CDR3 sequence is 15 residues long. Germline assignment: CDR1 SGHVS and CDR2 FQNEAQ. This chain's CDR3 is CASSPGGGANYGYTF. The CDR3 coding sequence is TGTGCCAGCAGCCCAGGTGGGGGGGCGAACTATGGCTACACCTTC.

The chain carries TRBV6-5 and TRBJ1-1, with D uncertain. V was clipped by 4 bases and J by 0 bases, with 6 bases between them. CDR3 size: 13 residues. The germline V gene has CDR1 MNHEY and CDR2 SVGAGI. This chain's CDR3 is CASSSSMNTEAFF. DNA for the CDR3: TGTGCCAGCAGTTCCTCCATGAACACTGAAGCTTTCTTT.

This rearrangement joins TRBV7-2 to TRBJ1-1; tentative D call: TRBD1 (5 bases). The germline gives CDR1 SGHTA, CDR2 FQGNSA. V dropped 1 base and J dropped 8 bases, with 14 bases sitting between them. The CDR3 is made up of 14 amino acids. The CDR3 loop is CASSLVQEVFEAFF. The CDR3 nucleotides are TGTGCCAGCAGCTTAGTACAGGAAGTATTCGAAGCTTTCTTT.

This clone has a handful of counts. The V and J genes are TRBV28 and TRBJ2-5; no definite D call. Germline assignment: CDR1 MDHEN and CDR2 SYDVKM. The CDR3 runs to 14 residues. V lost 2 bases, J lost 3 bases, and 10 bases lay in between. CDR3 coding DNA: TGTGCCAGCAGTTTAGTTGGAGTGAAAGAGACCCAGTACTTC. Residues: CASSLVGVKETQYF.